This T cell receptor beta chain was captured in a study of T cell responses to AZD1222 COVID-19 vaccine. The study's findings and limits: It was only after the peak T cell response that any repertoires were sampled.

Points on this clone: Its antigen is unknown.

The table came from immunoSEQ multiplex PCR; TCRdb's copy has only in-frame clones and leaves some out. This sample has 120,000 to 150,000 clones, with approximately 89% found just once. In germline, CDR1 is LNHDA, CDR2 SQIVND (reference sequence). V was pared by 5 bases and J by 3 bases, with 11 bases between. There are 14 residues in the CDR3. The sequences come from peripheral blood, collected on day 0 of AZD1222 vaccination. The TCR comes from an adult in good health. V is TRBV19 and J is TRBJ2-1; TRBD1 might be the D (6 bases). DNA for the CDR3: TGTGCCAGTAGTCAGGGGAGTCTCTACAATGAGCAGTTCTTC. This sequence encodes CASSQGSLYNEQFF.